These 19 T cell receptor beta chains came from one sample sequenced in a study of T cells in Graves' hyperthyroidism and ophthalmopathy. The TCR beta CDR3 regions underwent amplification using RNA transcripts as the source. In the first-round RT-PCR of the TCR CDR3, the HTBI primer set was used. Each CDR3 protein is one row after TCRdb ran MiXCR on the multiplex PCR reads. The table has a few hundred thousand distinct CDR3 sequences, roughly 20% seen once. The sequenced material came from blood. The receptor set was obtained from a young man with Graves' hyperthyroidism.

This clonotype was seen ten or more times. The chain couples TRBV7-3 to TRBJ1-3; tentative D call: TRBD1 (6 bases). There are 14 residues in the CDR3. The germline gives CDR1 SGHTA, CDR2 FQGTGA. Trimming took off 4 bases at V and 4 bases at J, with 11 bases between the two ends. CDR3 sequence (DNA): TGTGCCAGCAGCTCCACAGGGAACGGAAACACCATATATTTT. Protein: CASSSTGNGNTIYF.

In its sample, this clonotype was seen a few times. This sequence joins TRBV27 and TRBJ2-5, with 10 bases that match TRBD2. Trimming cost V 7 bases and J 5 bases; bases outside gene matches: 7. The germline V gene has CDR1 MNHEY and CDR2 SMNVEV (reference sequence). The CDR3 has 14 amino acids. CDR3 residues: CASNTSGEKETQYF. In nucleotides, the CDR3 is TGTGCCAGCAATACTAGCGGGGAAAAGGAGACCCAGTACTTC.

The table lists this clonotype with many counts. This rearrangement joins TRBV7-8 to TRBJ2-5; 7 bases are shared with TRBD2. CDR1 is SGHVS and CDR2 is FQNEAQ in the germline V gene. The V segment lost 6 bases and the J segment 5 bases; nucleotides outside the gene matches: 6. This CDR3 is built from 13 residues. The CDR3 DNA sequence: TGTGCCAGCAGTTGGAATAGCGGGGAGACCCAGTACTTC. This sequence encodes CASSWNSGETQYF.

This clonotype was seen ten or more times. The rearrangement uses TRBV5-1 and TRBJ1-1; D not certain. The CDR3 covers 15 residues. The V and J ends lost 0 bases and 1 base respectively, with 10 bases between them. Germline V gene lookup returns CDR1 SGHRS and CDR2 YFSETQ. Here the CDR3 DNA reads TGCGCCAGCAGCTTGGGGGCAGCGGGGAACACTGAAGCTTTCTTT. Encoded protein: CASSLGAAGNTEAFF.

A note on this clonotype: A much larger clone differs by one base, so this may be a read error. The chain has TRBV7-8 and TRBJ1-1; D possibly corresponds to TRBD1 (6 bases). Germline V gene data show CDR1 as SGHVS and CDR2 as FQNEAQ. The CDR3 is 14 amino acids. The CDR3 sequence is CARSLGRGEYEAFF. CDR3 bases: TGTGCCCGCAGCTTAGGGAGGGGGGAGTATGAAGCTTTCTTT.

This clonotype was counted ten times or more. CDR3: CASTLTGTTEAFF. In DNA form, the CDR3 reads TGTGCCAGCACCTTAACGGGTACCACTGAAGCTTTCTTT. V is TRBV6-5 and J is TRBJ1-1; D gene ambiguous. The germline V gene has CDR1 MNHEY and CDR2 SVGAGI. V was cut by 7 bases and J by 4 bases, with 13 bases left in between. This CDR3 spans 13 amino acids.

The chain is built from TRBV15 and TRBJ1-3, with a possible D match to TRBD1 (6 bases). Trimming shortened V by 3 bases and J by 0 bases, and 9 bases separated the two germline ends. The germline V gene has CDR1 LNHNV and CDR2 YYDKDF (reference sequence). The CDR3 spans 15 residues. The CDR3 protein is CATSREQGSGNTIYF. For the CDR3, the DNA is TGTGCCACCAGCAGGGAACAGGGCTCTGGAAACACCATATATTTT.

This clonotype was detected ten times or more. This chain uses TRBV15 with TRBJ1-1; 9 bases are shared with TRBD1. Germline CDR1 LNHNV, CDR2 YYDKDF (reference sequence). The CDR3 consists of 14 residues. The ends lost 1 base at V and 5 bases at J; junction bases unmatched: 2. The CDR3, as DNA: TGTGCCACCAGCAGAGGACAGGGGGGTACTGAAGCTTTCTTT. Encoded protein: CATSRGQGGTEAFF.

With respect to this clonotype: Relative to the germline gene, one junction end is altered; a read error may explain this. The chain links TRBV2 to TRBJ2-5; possible D gene TRBD2, 6 bases. Germline assignment: CDR1 SNHLY and CDR2 FYNNEI. The CDR3 is 13 residues long. This CDR3 reads CASSEGIRESQYF. The CDR3 nucleotides read TGTGCCAGCAGTGAAGGCATCCGGGAGAGCCAGTACTTC.

This clonotype was counted between two and nine times. The V and J genes are TRBV6-2 or TRBV6-3 and TRBJ2-2; perhaps TRBD2 as D (5 bases). Germline V gives CDR1 MNHEY, CDR2 SVGEGT. Trimming cost V 1 base and J 2 bases, with 17 bases left between them. The CDR3 spans 18 residues. The CDR3 region is CASSYLNAGMGNTGELFF. CDR3 sequence (DNA): TGTGCCAGCAGTTACTTAAACGCCGGGATGGGCAACACCGGGGAGCTGTTTTTT.

This clonotype was picked up many times. V usage is TRBV12-3 or TRBV12-4 and J usage is TRBJ1-5; D uncertain. Trimming removed 6 bases from V and 6 bases from J, with 12 bases in between. There are 13 residues in the CDR3. This CDR3 is CASSPPVGQPQHF. The DNA of the CDR3 is TGTGCCAGCAGCCCACCGGTTGGTCAGCCCCAGCATTTT.

This clonotype appeared a few times. The rearrangement uses TRBV4-1 and TRBJ2-2; D not certain. The CDR3 has 14 residues. Trimming removed 1 base from V and 1 base from J, with 4 bases in between. Germline V gene data show CDR1 as MGHRA and CDR2 as YSYEKL. The CDR3: CASSQAENTGELFF. CDR3 coding DNA: TGCGCCAGCAGCCAAGCGGAGAACACCGGGGAGCTGTTTTTT.

The J gene is TRBJ2-7, the V gene TRBV7-9; D is ambiguous. This CDR3 spans 15 amino acids. V lost 4 bases and J lost 0, with 13 bases in between. The germline V gene has CDR1 SEHNR and CDR2 FQNEAQ (reference sequence). The DNA of the CDR3 is TGTGCCAGCAGCTCCCCGCTCGTAGCCTCCTACGAGCAGTACTTC. Translation: CASSSPLVASYEQYF.

This clonotype was picked up one time. The chain employs TRBV5-1 and TRBJ2-7; D is possibly TRBD1 or TRBD2 (5 bases each). Germline CDR1 reads SGHRS; CDR2 reads YFSETQ. CDR3 length equals 12 residues. Trimming took off 8 bases at V and 3 bases at J, with 12 bases between the two ends. CDR3 amino acids: CARRDRVYEQYF. As DNA, the CDR3 is TGCGCCAGAAGGGACCGGGTCTACGAGCAGTACTTC.

This clonotype was seen ten or more times. The chain has TRBV7-9 and TRBJ2-5; D uncertain. CDR3 length equals 15 residues. The V gene's germline CDR1 is SEHNR and CDR2 FQNEAQ (reference sequence). V was cut by 1 base and J by 1 base, with 10 bases left in between. The CDR3 DNA reads as TGTGCCAGCAGCTTAGGGCTGTACAGCCAAGAGACCCAGTACTTC. As protein: CASSLGLYSQETQYF.

This clonotype was counted at least ten times. A read error may account for a junction end that differs from germline. V is TRBV28 and J is TRBJ1-5, with a possible D match to TRBD1 (6 bases). This CDR3 comprises 14 residues. Germline assignment: CDR1 MDHEN and CDR2 SYDVKM. The CDR3: CASSHSRGKQPQHF. CDR3 nucleotides: TGTGCCAGCAGCCACAGCAGGGGCAAGCAGCCCCAGCATTTT.

There are many counts of this clonotype. The chain combines TRBV6-2 or TRBV6-3 with TRBJ2-7; D remains ambiguous. Trimming shortened V by 6 bases and J by 5 bases, and 8 bases separated the two germline ends. CDR3 length: 11 residues. The V gene's germline CDR1 is MNHEY and CDR2 SVGEGT. The CDR3 coding sequence is TGTGCCAGCAGCCAGACAAACGAGCAGTACTTC. The encoded protein is CASSQTNEQYF.

This clonotype was counted many times. The chain combines TRBV6-1 with TRBJ1-2; the D gene is possibly TRBD1 (6 bases). This CDR3 is 15 amino acids long. Trimming stripped 0 bases from V and 4 bases from J, with 12 bases between. Germline V gene data show CDR1 as MNHNS and CDR2 as SASEGT. The CDR3 here is CASSEAEGGGYGYTF. The CDR3 coding sequence is TGTGCCAGCAGTGAAGCGGAGGGAGGGGGCTATGGCTACACCTTC.

The chain combines TRBV6-5 with TRBJ1-1, with 10 bases lining up with TRBD1. J lost 9 bases, V lost 4 bases, and 5 bases had no gene match. CDR1 is MNHEY, CDR2 SVGAGI, per germline. The CDR3 totals 13 residues. CDR3 nucleotide sequence: TGTGCCAGCAGTTTAGGGACAGGGGCACAAGCTTTCTTT. Protein: CASSLGTGAQAFF.